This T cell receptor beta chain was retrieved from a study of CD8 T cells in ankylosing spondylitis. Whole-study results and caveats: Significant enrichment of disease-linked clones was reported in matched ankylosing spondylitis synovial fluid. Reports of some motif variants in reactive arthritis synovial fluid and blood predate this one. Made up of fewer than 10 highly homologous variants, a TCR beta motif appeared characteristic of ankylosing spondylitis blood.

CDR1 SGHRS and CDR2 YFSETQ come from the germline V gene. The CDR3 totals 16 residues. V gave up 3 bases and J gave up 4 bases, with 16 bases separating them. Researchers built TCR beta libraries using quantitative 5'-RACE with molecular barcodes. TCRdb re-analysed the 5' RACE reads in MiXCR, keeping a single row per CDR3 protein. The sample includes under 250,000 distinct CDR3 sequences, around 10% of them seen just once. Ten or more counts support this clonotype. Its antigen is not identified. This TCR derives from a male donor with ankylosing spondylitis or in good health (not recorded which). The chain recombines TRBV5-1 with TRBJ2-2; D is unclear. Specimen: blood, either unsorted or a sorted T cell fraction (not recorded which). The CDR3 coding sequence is TGCGCCAGCAGCTCCGTCGGTGTTGGTGGCACCGGGGAGCTGTTTTTT. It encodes CASSSVGVGGTGELFF.